Presented here are 8 T cell receptor beta chains from one specimen sequenced in a study of blood T cell repertoires in COVID-19. Measured with immunoSEQ multiplex PCR; TCRdb has only the in-frame clones, and not every one. The sample contains 25,000 to 30,000 clones, approximately 93% of which appear only once. Sequencing was carried out using peripheral blood. Receptor source: a woman between 70 and 85 years old with COVID-19, enrolled during active disease.

This clone was recorded once. The chain has TRBV29-1 and TRBJ2-1; TRBD2 is a possible D gene (5 bases). Germline V CDR1 and CDR2: SQVTM, ANQGSEA. V was trimmed by 3 bases and J by 5 bases, leaving 8 bases between them. The CDR3 is 12 residues long. The DNA for the CDR3 is TGCAGCGTTGAGAGGCGGGACAATGAGCAGTTCTTC. Translation: CSVERRDNEQFF.

The gene calls are TRBV7-2 and TRBJ1-1, with 8 bases that match TRBD1. The length of the CDR3 is 15 residues. Germline lookup yields CDR1 SGHTA and CDR2 FQGNSA. V was pared by 7 bases and J by 4 bases, with 11 bases of the junction left unmatched. The CDR3, as DNA: TGTGCCAGCACCTTGACAGGGGTAGGGGGCACTGAAGCTTTCTTT. Translation: CASTLTGVGGTEAFF.

CDR3 sequence (DNA): TGTGCCAGCAGCCCAAATACTGTCCGGGCTTTCTTT. This encodes CASSPNTVRAFF. This chain connects TRBV7-9 to TRBJ1-1; D uncertain. The V end lost 5 bases, the J end lost 11 bases, and 15 bases lay between the germline ends. There are 12 residues in the CDR3. Germline assignment: CDR1 SEHNR and CDR2 FQNEAQ (reference sequence).

The J gene is TRBJ1-1, the V gene TRBV11-3; no firm D call. The CDR3 is 13 residues long. Trimming removed 1 base from V and 7 bases from J, with 10 bases in between. CDR1 and CDR2 from the germline V gene are SGHNT and YENEEA. CDR3 residues: CASSLGGPGEAFF. In DNA, the CDR3 is TGTGCCAGCAGCTTAGGAGGGCCAGGTGAAGCTTTCTTT.

This chain links TRBV27 with TRBJ1-6, with TRBD1 matching over 8 bases. This CDR3 has 16 amino acids. V was pared by 0 bases and J by 10 bases, with 8 bases of the junction left unmatched. Germline V gives CDR1 MNHEY, CDR2 SMNVEV (reference sequence). The CDR3 DNA reads as TGTGCCAGCAGTTTATCAGCTCTCGGACAGGGCTCACCCCTCCACTTT. Translated, it gives CASSLSALGQGSPLHF.

The chain uses TRBV28 and TRBJ1-3, with 8 bases identical to TRBD1. Germline V gives CDR1 MDHEN, CDR2 SYDVKM. The junction had 5 bases not matched to a gene; V was cut back by 6 bases and J by 1 base. This CDR3 is built from 15 residues. The CDR3 coding sequence is TGTGCCAGCAGGGGCAGGGGGCCTTCTGGAAACACCATATATTTT. Protein sequence: CASRGRGPSGNTIYF.

V gene TRBV4-2 combines with J gene TRBJ2-1; TRBD2 matches 11 bases. CDR1 LGHNA and CDR2 YNFKEQ come from the germline V gene. The CDR3 is 16 residues long. V shed 3 bases, J shed 6 bases, and the junction held 7 bases outside the gene matches. The CDR3 here is CASSQALAGAVNEQFF. DNA for the CDR3: TGTGCCAGCAGCCAGGCACTAGCGGGAGCGGTCAATGAGCAGTTCTTC.

The J gene is TRBJ1-3, the V gene TRBV9, with TRBD1 identical over 7 bases. The V segment lost 1 base and the J segment 0 bases; nucleotides outside the gene matches: 7. Germline CDR1 and CDR2: SGDLS and YYNGEE. This CDR3 is 17 amino acids long. The CDR3 region has the DNA TGTGCCAGCAGCGTATTATCAGGGGGACTCTCTGGAAACACCATATATTTT. Translation: CASSVLSGGLSGNTIYF.